These 26 T cell receptor beta chains originate from one sample sequenced in a study of neoadjuvant anti-PD-1 for oral cavity cancer. Sequenced by immunoSEQ multiplex PCR; TCRdb stores in-frame clones only, minus some. The repertoire consists of more than 50,000 clones, with around 80% occurring once and the leading ten covering about 2.5%. The specimen comprised PBMCs, sampled before nivolumab (anti-PD-1) treatment. Receptors originate from a person between 35 and 79 years old with oral cavity squamous cell carcinoma.

The rearrangement links TRBV10-3 to TRBJ2-1; TRBD2 aligns across 9 bases. Germline CDR1 ENHRY, CDR2 SYGVKD. V trimming: 6 bases; J trimming: 6 bases; junction bases outside the gene matches: 3. The CDR3 is 13 amino acids. This CDR3 reads CAISLSGSNEQFF. The CDR3, as DNA: TGTGCCATCAGCCTTAGCGGGAGCAATGAGCAGTTCTTC.

This clone was recorded a few times. The J gene is TRBJ1-5, the V gene TRBV6-5; weak D call: TRBD1 (5 bases). Germline V gene sequence: CDR1 MNHEY, CDR2 SVGAGI. V lost 0 bases, J lost 7 bases, and 7 bases lay in between. The CDR3 length is 13 residues. CDR3 bases: TGTGCCAGCAGTTACTCGACAGCACAGCCCCAGCATTTT. Its translation is CASSYSTAQPQHF.

The CDR3 region has the DNA TGTGCCAGCAGTGAAGGACAGGTTACCGGGGAGCTGTTTTTT. This codes for CASSEGQVTGELFF. This sequence joins TRBV6-1 and TRBJ2-2, with a weak D call TRBD1 (6 bases). The germline V gene has CDR1 MNHNS and CDR2 SASEGT. This CDR3 region has 14 residues. V dropped 1 base and J dropped 5 bases, with 8 bases sitting between them.

The gene calls are TRBV2 and TRBJ2-7; 9 positions agree with TRBD1. Looked up from germline, CDR1 is SNHLY and CDR2 is FYNNEI. CDR3 length: 15 residues. The V gene end was trimmed by 6 bases and the J gene end by 3 bases; junction bases not matched to a gene: 9. In DNA form, the CDR3 reads TGTGCCAGCAGCGCCGGGACAGGGACAGGCTACGAGCAGTACTTC. It yields the protein CASSAGTGTGYEQYF.

The CDR3 protein is CASSGARALWGNTIYF. Written as DNA, the CDR3 is TGTGCCAGCAGCGGAGCAAGGGCGCTCTGGGGAAACACCATATATTTT. The gene calls are TRBV9 and TRBJ1-3, with D unresolved. V shed 3 bases and J shed 4 bases, with 17 bases lying between them. Germline CDR1 reads SGDLS; CDR2 reads YYNGEE. The CDR3 sequence is 16 residues long.

The J gene is TRBJ1-1, the V gene TRBV27, with 10 bases that match TRBD1. The ends lost 6 bases at V and 0 bases at J; junction bases unmatched: 7. Germline CDR1 reads MNHEY; CDR2 reads SMNVEV (reference sequence). There are 16 residues in the CDR3. The CDR3, as DNA: TGTGCCAGCAGCCAAGGGACAGGGGTCATGAACACTGAAGCTTTCTTT. Translation gives CASSQGTGVMNTEAFF.

The V and J genes are TRBV10-3 and TRBJ1-5; maybe TRBD1 (5 bases). The ends were cut back, 0 bases at V and 7 bases at J, with 10 bases in the middle. The germline V gene has CDR1 ENHRY and CDR2 SYGVKD. This CDR3 is built from 14 residues. As DNA, the CDR3 is TGTGCCATCAGTGAGTCAGGACAACGACAGCCCCAGCATTTT. Protein product: CAISESGQRQPQHF.

V and J are TRBV10-3 and TRBJ1-4, with 12 bases lining up with TRBD1. CDR1 and CDR2 from the germline V gene are ENHRY and SYGVKD. V shed 3 bases and J 3 bases; nucleotides not matched to a gene: 5. The CDR3 is 17 amino acids. The CDR3 sequence is CAISEGDRGLSNEKLFF. In DNA, the CDR3 is TGTGCCATCAGTGAAGGGGACAGGGGGCTTTCTAATGAAAAACTGTTTTTT.

V gene TRBV5-4 combines with J gene TRBJ2-1; tentative D call: TRBD1 (6 bases). Per germline, CDR1 SGHNT and CDR2 YYREEE (reference sequence). V gave up 4 bases and J gave up 7 bases, with 9 bases separating them. The length of the CDR3 is 12 residues. CDR3 sequence reads: CASSRTENEQFF. The CDR3 bases are TGTGCCAGCAGCCGGACAGAGAATGAGCAGTTCTTC.

This chain joins TRBV7-2 and TRBJ1-4, with no clear D. Germline lookup yields CDR1 SGHTA and CDR2 FQGNSA. V lost 4 bases to trimming and J lost 7 bases, with 10 bases between them. The CDR3 runs to 13 residues. The CDR3 spells CASSSDRREKLFF. CDR3 DNA sequence: TGTGCCAGCAGCTCCGACCGACGTGAAAAACTGTTTTTT.

This rearrangement joins TRBV5-6 to TRBJ1-6; TRBD1 might be the D (6 bases). Trimming cost V 0 bases and J 3 bases, with 7 bases left between them. Germline V gene sequence: CDR1 SGHDT, CDR2 YYEEEE. The CDR3 has 15 residues. The CDR3 here is CASSLAGHYNSPLHF. The CDR3 nucleotides are TGTGCCAGCAGCTTGGCGGGACACTATAATTCACCCCTCCACTTT.

The genes are TRBV2 and TRBJ1-2; no firm D call. CDR1 is SNHLY and CDR2 is FYNNEI in the germline V gene. CDR3 size: 11 residues. Trimming stripped 4 bases from V and 6 bases from J, with 6 bases between. The CDR3 sequence: CASSVLDGYTF. CDR3 nucleotide sequence: TGTGCCAGCAGTGTGTTGGATGGCTACACCTTC.

This clone was seen just once. The rearrangement uses TRBV7-9 and TRBJ1-2; D not resolved. Germline V CDR1 and CDR2: SEHNR, FQNEAQ (reference sequence). The CDR3 covers 14 residues. With 2 bases removed from V and 4 bases from J, the gap between germline ends came to 11 bases. CDR3 protein: CASSLTGRGYGYTF. As DNA, the CDR3 is TGTGCCAGCAGCTTAACGGGGAGAGGCTATGGCTACACCTTC.

The gene calls are TRBV19 and TRBJ1-1; maybe TRBD1 (6 bases). Per the germline V gene, CDR1 is LNHDA and CDR2 is SQIVND (reference sequence). Trimming took 4 bases from V and 1 from J, leaving 13 bases between them. CDR3 size: 15 residues. DNA of the CDR3: TGTGCCAGTAGTACAGGGAAGGGGGGGAACACTGAAGCTTTCTTT. It translates to CASSTGKGGNTEAFF.

The chain links TRBV9 to TRBJ1-1; no clear D. V lost 5 bases and J lost 1, with 9 bases in between. The CDR3 has 13 residues. From germline, CDR1 is SGDLS and CDR2 YYNGEE. CDR3 coding DNA: TGTGCCAGCAGTGATGTCCGGAACACTGAAGCTTTCTTT. Amino acid sequence: CASSDVRNTEAFF. The full variable domain, completed using reference TRBV9 and TRBJ1-1, is DSGVTQTPKHLITATGQRVTLRCSPRSGDLSVYWYQQSLDQGLQFLIQYYNGEERAKGNILERFSAQQFPDLHSELNLSSLELGDSALYFCASSDVRNTEAFFGQGTRLTVV.

The rearrangement joins TRBV18 to TRBJ1-3, with D unclear. CDR1 KGHSH and CDR2 LQKENI come from the germline V gene. Trimming stripped 2 bases from V and 4 bases from J, with 6 bases between. This CDR3 is built from 13 residues. In DNA form, the CDR3 reads TGTGCCAGCTCACCAAAGTCCGGAAACACCATATATTTT. Its protein is CASSPKSGNTIYF.

V and J are TRBV9 and TRBJ2-1; TRBD2 matches 11 bases. Trimming at V came to 2 bases and at J to 5 bases, leaving 6 bases not matched to a gene. The CDR3 is 16 residues long. Germline V gene sequence: CDR1 SGDLS, CDR2 YYNGEE. CDR3 amino acids: CASSVSGGGLNNEQFF. CDR3 sequence (DNA): TGTGCCAGCAGCGTTAGCGGGGGGGGCCTAAACAATGAGCAGTTCTTC.

The gene calls are TRBV7-9 and TRBJ2-2, with a weak D call TRBD1 (5 bases). The ends were cut back, 2 bases at V and 4 bases at J, with 11 bases in the middle. This CDR3 has 15 residues. Germline V gene data show CDR1 as SEHNR and CDR2 as FQNEAQ (reference sequence). The CDR3 loop reads CASSLQGRATGELFF. CDR3 DNA: TGTGCCAGCAGCTTACAGGGCCGGGCCACCGGGGAGCTGTTTTTT.

The chain is built from TRBV27 and TRBJ2-5, with D uncertain. CDR3 size: 12 residues. Germline lookup yields CDR1 MNHEY and CDR2 SMNVEV (reference sequence). The V end was cut by 5 bases, the J end by 4 bases, with 8 bases between. CDR3 bases: TGTGCCAGCAGTGCAAATGTAGAGACCCAGTACTTC. Amino acid sequence: CASSANVETQYF.

The CDR3 DNA sequence: TGTGCCAGCAGCTTAGAGTACGGGGCCCAGCATTTT. It yields the protein CASSLEYGAQHF. This chain connects TRBV7-9 to TRBJ1-5; D is uncertain. Germline values: CDR1 SEHNR, CDR2 FQNEAQ (reference sequence). Deletions cut 1 base from V and 11 bases from J, with 9 bases between. The CDR3 loop spans 12 amino acids.

J is TRBJ2-5 and V is TRBV6-4; perhaps D is TRBD1 or TRBD2 (5 bases each). Trimming removed 3 bases from V and 2 bases from J, with 7 bases in between. The CDR3 length is 13 residues. Per the germline V gene, CDR1 is MRHNA and CDR2 is SNTAGT. Here the CDR3 DNA reads TGTGCCAGCAGTGAGGGACCGCAAGAGACCCAGTACTTC. This codes for CASSEGPQETQYF.

The rearrangement links TRBV7-7 to TRBJ1-5; 8 bases are a match to TRBD1. The CDR3 is 13 residues long. The germline V gene encodes CDR1 SSHAT and CDR2 FNYEAQ (reference sequence). The CDR3 coding sequence is TGTGCTGTTGGACAGGGAGGATATCAGCCCCAGCATTTT. This gives the protein CAVGQGGYQPQHF.

V and J are TRBV2 and TRBJ1-1; D unclear. The CDR3 runs to 13 residues. CDR1 SNHLY and CDR2 FYNNEI come from the germline V gene. V was clipped by 6 bases and J by 1 base, with 9 bases between them. The CDR3 is CASRPGANTEAFF. The CDR3 nucleotides read TGTGCCAGCAGACCGGGAGCGAACACTGAAGCTTTCTTT.

The V call is TRBV27, the J call TRBJ1-1; no definite D call. The V gene lost 7 bases and the J gene lost 4 bases, with 22 bases spanning the gap. Germline assignment: CDR1 MNHEY and CDR2 SMNVEV (reference sequence). This CDR3 comprises 16 residues. CDR3 DNA: TGTGCCAGCACCCTGGTCGGTGGTATCGGTGGCACTGAAGCTTTCTTT. Its translation: CASTLVGGIGGTEAFF.

About this clone itself: This sample includes further DNA sequences coding for the same CDR3. The V call is TRBV14, the J call TRBJ2-2, with 7 positions matching TRBD2. This CDR3 has 15 amino acids. Unmatched junction bases numbered 6, after V lost 4 bases and J lost 4 bases. Germline V lookup: CDR1 SGHDN, CDR2 FVKESK. The CDR3 DNA reads as TGTGCCAGCAGCCTTGGGGCGGGAGCCACCGGGGAGCTGTTTTTT. Encoded protein: CASSLGAGATGELFF.

The rearrangement joins TRBV10-1 to TRBJ2-6, with 8 bases identical to TRBD1. Germline CDR1 and CDR2: WNHNN and SYGVQD (reference sequence). V lost 2 bases to trimming and J lost 2 bases; unmatched junction nucleotides: 2. The length of the CDR3 is 16 residues. CDR3 coding DNA: TGCGCCAGCAGTGAGCGGACAGGGACTGGGGCCAACGTCCTGACTTTC. Protein product: CASSERTGTGANVLTF.